The T cell receptor beta chain under discussion was sequenced for a study of cytomegalovirus exposure and HLA in healthy donors. Findings of the study overall: Cytomegalovirus-associated status was assigned to 150 or so TCR beta chains.

This clone was seen only once. The antigen remains unidentified. Compared with germline, one end of the junction differs, possibly owing to a read error. The PCR had 60 Vbeta and 13 Jbeta primers. Here immunoSEQ multiplex PCR was the method, and the copy in TCRdb shows in-frame clones only, minus some. The table lists under 250,000 clones, over 80% of them singletons. Material: PBMCs. The source is a middle-aged man in good health and CMV-seropositive.

CDR3 bases: TGTTCCAGCAGCTTAGATGCCGGGTATAATGAAAAACTGTTTTTT. As protein: CSSSLDAGYNEKLFF. J is TRBJ1-4 and V is TRBV7-9; unclear D gene. The CDR3 has 15 amino acids. Germline V gene data show CDR1 as SEHNR and CDR2 as FQNEAQ (reference sequence).